This T cell receptor beta chain was retrieved from a study of T-cell memory formation after mild COVID-19. A note on this clonotype: Antigen specificity is unknown.

TCR alpha and TCR beta cDNA libraries carrying sample barcodes and UMIs were produced by 5'RACE using constant-segment primers. TCRdb re-derived calls from the 5' RACE reads in MiXCR, one entry per CDR3 protein. The sample includes about 390,000 distinct CDR3 sequences, 15% to 20% of them seen just once. Study outcomes and limitations: Cross-reactive memory appears to have joined, as suggested by some responding clones showing up in pre-infection memory.

V shed 6 bases and J 6 bases; nucleotides not matched to a gene: 12. Germline assignment: CDR1 SGHTA and CDR2 FQGNSA. The CDR3 is 15 residues long. The clonotype originates from a man younger than 30 who had mild COVID-19 (a few samples of this study predate the infection). Cell type and time point are not known. The specimen was PBMCs or a T cell subset sorted from them (not recorded which). The J gene is TRBJ1-2, the V gene TRBV7-2; the match to TRBD1 covers 8 bases. The CDR3 DNA is TGTGCCAGCAGTCTATTCCAGGGGGCAGAAAATGGCTACACCTTC. It encodes CASSLFQGAENGYTF.